The rows below give T cell receptor beta chains drawn from one sample of a study of PD-L1 blockade in urothelial cancer. Repertoires were generated with immunoSEQ multiplex PCR, while TCRdb's copy carries only in-frame clones and drops some. The data contain 45,000 to 50,000 clones, around 88% of them singletons. The sample here was PBMCs, taken around atezolizumab (anti-PD-L1) treatment. These receptors originate from an elderly man with urothelial cancer. Each CDR3 is given with its conserved first and last residue. Each record gives: J gene, D gene, V gene, clone size, CDR3 DNA, CDR3 protein. A D gene is named only where the DNA matches it firmly. Clone size, where shown, is once, few, many, or a class for clones that have expanded.

TRBJ1-1,-,TRBV18,-,TGTGCCAGCTCACCACGGGGGGGAGGGCTGGCTGAAGCTTTCTTT,CASSPRGGGLAEAFF
TRBJ1-2,-,TRBV19,-,TGTGCCAGTAACCCATCGCGAGGGAACTATGGCTACACCTTC,CASNPSRGNYGYTF
TRBJ1-5,TRBD1,TRBV12-5,-,TGTGCTAGTGGTACAACCACAGGGGGCAATCAGCCCCAGCATTTT,CASGTTTGGNQPQHF
TRBJ2-3,TRBD2,TRBV11-3,once,TGTGCCAGCAGCAAGACTAGCGGGTTCACAGATACGCAGTATTTT,CASSKTSGFTDTQYF
TRBJ2-1,-,TRBV5-1,-,TGCGCCAGCAGCTGGGACTACAGGGGGGGATCCTACAATGAGCAGTTCTTC,CASSWDYRGGSYNEQFF
TRBJ2-7,TRBD1,TRBV5-4,-,TGTGCCAGCAGCCTGGGACAGGGGGACTACGAGCAGTACTTC,CASSLGQGDYEQYF
TRBJ1-1,-,TRBV10-1,-,TGCGCCAGCAGTGAGTCGGGCAGGAACACTGAAGCTTTCTTT,CASSESGRNTEAFF
TRBJ2-1,TRBD2,TRBV5-1,few,TGCGCCAGCAGCTCGATGCCGGGACTAGCGGGATACAATGAGCAGTTCTTC,CASSSMPGLAGYNEQFF
TRBJ2-5,-,TRBV6-6,-,TGTGCCAGCAGTAAGCTCCAAGAGACCCAGTACTTC,CASSKLQETQYF
TRBJ1-2,-,TRBV4-1,few,TGCGCCAGCAGCCACTGGGGTCGGGATAAAAATGGCTACACCTTC,CASSHWGRDKNGYTF
TRBJ1-4,-,TRBV7-6,-,TGTGCCAGCAGCTTATTGGCCACAACTAATGAAAAACTGTTTTTT,CASSLLATTNEKLFF
TRBJ1-5,TRBD1,TRBV10-1,-,TGCGCCAGCAGTGAGTCACCCCGGGACAGAACCAATCAGCCCCAGCATTTT,CASSESPRDRTNQPQHF
TRBJ1-5,TRBD1,TRBV19,once,TGTGCCAGTAGTAAGGGACAGACGATTCGTAATCAGCCCCAGCATTTT,CASSKGQTIRNQPQHF
TRBJ2-7,-,TRBV6-1,-,TGTGCCAGCAGTGAATCGGCGGACTCCACCTGGGGTGAGCAGTACTTC,CASSESADSTWGEQYF
TRBJ2-1,TRBD2,TRBV10-3,-,TGTGCCATCAGTGGTCGGGCTAGCGGGCCAAGGGAGCAGTTCTTC,CAISGRASGPREQFF
TRBJ2-2,TRBD1,TRBV10-1,-,TGCGCCAGCAGTACGGCAGGGGGCTCGGACACCGGGGAGCTGTTTTTT,CASSTAGGSDTGELFF
TRBJ2-2,-,TRBV6-1,-,TGTGCCAGCAGTGATTACCCGCGGAACACCGGGGAGCTGTTTTTT,CASSDYPRNTGELFF
TRBJ2-7,TRBD2,TRBV4-1,-,TGCGCCAGCAGCCAAGAAAGCGGGAGGGTAGGAGAGCAGTACTTC,CASSQESGRVGEQYF
TRBJ2-5,-,TRBV30,once,TGTGCCTGGAGTGTACAGCCTGAAGAGACCCAGTACTTC,CAWSVQPEETQYF
TRBJ2-1,-,TRBV19,-,TGTGCCAGTAGAGGTTTAGCGCCGAGCTCCTACAATGAGCAGTTCTTC,CASRGLAPSSYNEQFF
TRBJ2-1,TRBD2,TRBV11-3,-,TGTGCCAGCAGCTCCTTCGGGACTAGCGGCTACAATGAGCAGTTCTTC,CASSSFGTSGYNEQFF
TRBJ2-7,-,TRBV6-1,-,TGTGCCAGCAGACCGCGCGGGGGCCACGAGCAGTACTTC,CASRPRGGHEQYF
TRBJ2-5,TRBD2,TRBV7-8,-,TGTGCCAGCAGCGCCCCGGGAGGGGTCCACGGAGAGACCCAGTACTTC,CASSAPGGVHGETQYF
TRBJ2-1,-,TRBV2,once,TGTGCCAGCAGTGAGTCTAGTCTCAATGAGCAGTTCTTC,CASSESSLNEQFF